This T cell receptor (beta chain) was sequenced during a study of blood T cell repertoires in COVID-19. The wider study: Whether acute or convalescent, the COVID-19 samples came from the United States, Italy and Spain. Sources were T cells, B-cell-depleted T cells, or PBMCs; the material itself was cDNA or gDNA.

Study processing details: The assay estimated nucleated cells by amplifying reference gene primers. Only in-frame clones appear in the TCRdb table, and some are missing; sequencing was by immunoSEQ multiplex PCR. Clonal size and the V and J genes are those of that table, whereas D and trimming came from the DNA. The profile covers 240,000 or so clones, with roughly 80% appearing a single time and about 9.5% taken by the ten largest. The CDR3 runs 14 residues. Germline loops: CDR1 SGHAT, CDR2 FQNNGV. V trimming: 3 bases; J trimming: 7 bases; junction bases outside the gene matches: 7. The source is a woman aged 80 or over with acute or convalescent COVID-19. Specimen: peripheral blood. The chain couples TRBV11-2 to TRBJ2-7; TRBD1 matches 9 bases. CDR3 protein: CASSFVQGAGEQYF. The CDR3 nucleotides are TGTGCCAGCAGCTTTGTACAGGGGGCGGGTGAGCAGTACTTC.